A single sample is the source of the 23 T cell receptor beta chains below, sequenced in a study of blood T cell repertoires in COVID-19. Repertoires were generated with immunoSEQ multiplex PCR, while TCRdb's copy carries only in-frame clones and drops some. The sample shows about 140,000 clones, just over 85% of them seen only once. The sequenced material came from peripheral blood. The receptors originated from a woman aged 55-69 years with acute or convalescent COVID-19.

The rearrangement joins TRBV5-1 to TRBJ2-2; D remains unclear. Germline CDR1 reads SGHRS; CDR2 reads YFSETQ. The V and J ends lost 2 bases and 0 bases respectively, with 11 bases between them. The CDR3 totals 16 residues. The CDR3 DNA reads as TGCGCCAGCAGCTTATCCCAGGCAACGAACACCGGGGAGCTGTTTTTT. The encoded protein is CASSLSQATNTGELFF.

The chain uses TRBV7-9 and TRBJ1-2, with D possibly matching TRBD1 (6 bases). Germline assignment: CDR1 SEHNR and CDR2 FQNEAQ (reference sequence). The CDR3 is 13 residues long. V lost 1 base and J lost 8, with 11 bases in between. CDR3 region: CASSLEGERGYTF. The CDR3 nucleotides are TGTGCCAGCAGCTTAGAGGGGGAGCGAGGCTACACCTTC.

This sequence joins TRBV28 and TRBJ2-7; D is possibly TRBD1 (5 bases). Germline-derived CDR1 and CDR2 are MDHEN and SYDVKM. The CDR3 extends over 15 amino acids. The V end lost 6 bases, the J end lost 2 bases, and 17 bases lay between the germline ends. CDR3 in DNA: TGTGCCAGCAGGCGGACAAGCCAAGGACCCTACGAGCAGTACTTC. Protein sequence: CASRRTSQGPYEQYF.

V usage is TRBV5-1 and J usage is TRBJ1-3; 10 nucleotides align to TRBD1. The V and J ends lost 2 bases and 1 base, in that order; junction bases with no gene match: 6. Germline V gene data show CDR1 as SGHRS and CDR2 as YFSETQ. The CDR3 is 17 amino acids. CDR3 region: CASSFLGTGASGNTIYF. CDR3 nucleotides: TGCGCCAGCAGCTTCCTAGGGACAGGGGCATCTGGAAACACCATATATTTT.

The chain employs TRBV24-1 and TRBJ2-3; 7 bases are shared with TRBD2. Trimming removed 3 bases from V and 5 bases from J; junction bases left unmatched: 13. This CDR3 contains 17 residues. CDR1 KGHDR and CDR2 SFDVKD come from the germline V gene. CDR3 sequence: CATSDPGGREGIDTQYF. The CDR3 nucleotides read TGTGCCACCAGTGATCCCGGTGGCAGGGAGGGAATAGATACGCAGTATTTT.

The chain joins TRBV7-2 to TRBJ2-7; TRBD1 matches 10 bases. Losses at the gene ends were 5 bases for V and 4 bases for J; bases not matched to a gene: 8. This CDR3 spans 15 amino acids. The V gene's germline CDR1 is SGHTA and CDR2 FQGNSA. This chain's CDR3 is CASSGGTGVSYEQYF. As DNA, the CDR3 is TGTGCCAGCAGCGGCGGGACAGGGGTCTCGTACGAGCAGTACTTC. Filled out from reference TRBV7-2 and TRBJ2-7, the complete variable domain reads GAGVSQSPSNKVTEKGKDVELRCDPISGHTALYWYRQSLGQGLEFLIYFQGNSAPDKSGLPSDRFSAERTGGSVSTLTIQRTQQEDSAVYLCASSGGTGVSYEQYFGPGTRLTVT.

The V gene is TRBV19, the J gene TRBJ2-2; weak D call: TRBD1 (6 bases). The CDR3 runs to 15 residues. The germline V and J ends were trimmed by 4 bases and 4 bases, with 13 bases remaining between them. Germline V gives CDR1 LNHDA, CDR2 SQIVND (reference sequence). The CDR3 sequence is CASSKVRGITGELFF. Here the CDR3 DNA reads TGTGCCAGTAGTAAGGTCAGGGGCATCACCGGGGAGCTGTTTTTT.

This chain connects TRBV4-3 to TRBJ1-6, with TRBD1 matching over 8 bases. Losses at the gene ends were 1 base for V and 7 bases for J; bases not matched to a gene: 6. The CDR3 is 16 amino acids. Per germline, CDR1 LGHNA and CDR2 YSLEER. The CDR3 DNA reads TGCGCCAGCAGCCAAGGGCAGGGGGCTCAGAATTCACCCCTCCACTTT. Translating it yields CASSQGQGAQNSPLHF.

The J gene is TRBJ1-6, the V gene TRBV7-2; 11 nucleotides align to TRBD1. Germline V gene lookup returns CDR1 SGHTA and CDR2 FQGNSA. The V segment lost 1 base and the J segment 14 bases; nucleotides outside the gene matches: 7. The CDR3 runs to 15 residues. The CDR3 reads CASSLVRTGGLSLHF. The CDR3 nucleotides are TGTGCCAGCAGCTTAGTTCGGACAGGGGGCTTATCCCTCCACTTT.

This chain links TRBV4-1 with TRBJ1-5, with TRBD1 matching 8 bases. This CDR3 has 15 residues. The germline V gene has CDR1 MGHRA and CDR2 YSYEKL. V dropped 3 bases and J dropped 4; count of bases not matched to a gene: 5. CDR3 in amino acids: CASSQEGQANQPQHF. DNA for the CDR3: TGCGCCAGCAGCCAGGAGGGACAGGCTAATCAGCCCCAGCATTTT.

With regard to this clone: Other DNA sequences in this sample translate to the same CDR3. J is TRBJ2-3 and V is TRBV7-9; 8 nucleotides agree with TRBD1. This CDR3 contains 15 residues. V dropped 3 bases and J dropped 0; count of bases not matched to a gene: 2. Germline assignment: CDR1 SEHNR and CDR2 FQNEAQ (reference sequence). The CDR3 protein is CASSFQGASTDTQYF. The CDR3 region has the DNA TGTGCCAGCAGCTTCCAGGGGGCCAGCACAGATACGCAGTATTTT.

Only one count was recorded for this clone. In DNA form, the CDR3 reads TGTGCCAGCAGCCAACCGGGACTTGCCTACAATGAGCAGTTCTTC. Its protein is CASSQPGLAYNEQFF. This sequence joins TRBV3-1 (or the pseudogene TRBV3-2) and TRBJ2-1, with D tentatively TRBD2 (6 bases). The CDR3 totals 15 residues. Per the germline V gene, CDR1 is LGHDT and CDR2 is YNNKEL (reference sequence). Trimming shortened V by 2 bases and J by 2 bases, and 10 bases separated the two germline ends.

The chain links TRBV30 to TRBJ2-7, with D uncertain. The CDR3 length is 13 residues. Trimming left V 6 bases short and J 2 bases short, with 14 bases between. CDR1 GTSNPN and CDR2 SVGIG come from the germline V gene (reference sequence). Here the CDR3 reads CACLHGLTYEQYF. The CDR3 nucleotides are TGTGCCTGCCTCCACGGGTTAACCTACGAGCAGTACTTC.

This rearrangement joins TRBV5-6 to TRBJ2-7, with 8 bases that match TRBD1. Germline CDR1 reads SGHDT; CDR2 reads YYEEEE. The CDR3 extends over 15 amino acids. V shed 4 bases and J 4 bases; nucleotides not matched to a gene: 10. CDR3 protein: CASSDLVDRAYEQYF. The CDR3, as DNA: TGTGCCAGCAGCGACTTGGTGGACAGGGCATACGAGCAGTACTTC.

This clone was recorded a few times. V and J are TRBV28 and TRBJ1-2; no clear D. Trimming cost V 2 bases and J 7 bases, with 8 bases left between them. Looked up from germline, CDR1 is MDHEN and CDR2 is SYDVKM. The CDR3 has 12 residues. CDR3 amino acids: CASSLGGSGYTF. The CDR3 DNA is TGTGCCAGCAGTTTAGGAGGATCTGGCTACACCTTC.

The V and J genes are TRBV24-1 and TRBJ2-1, with D tentatively TRBD1 (5 bases). V dropped 2 bases and J dropped 5 bases, with 15 bases sitting between them. Germline-derived CDR1 and CDR2 are KGHDR and SFDVKD. The CDR3 length is 16 residues. Written as DNA, the CDR3 is TGTGCCACCAGTGATTATCAGGGTTACGGACACAATGAGCAGTTCTTC. Its translation is CATSDYQGYGHNEQFF.

The rearrangement uses TRBV19 and TRBJ1-2; TRBD1 matches at 7 bases. Trimming at V came to 5 bases and at J to 5 bases, leaving 5 bases not matched to a gene. The CDR3 contains 13 residues. The germline V gene has CDR1 LNHDA and CDR2 SQIVND (reference sequence). The CDR3 reads CASSAGTEYGYTF. The CDR3 bases are TGTGCCAGTAGTGCCGGGACAGAGTATGGCTACACCTTC.

Only one count was recorded for this clone. This rearrangement joins TRBV5-1 to TRBJ1-6, with 8 positions matching TRBD1. V shed 4 bases and J 5 bases; nucleotides not matched to a gene: 2. Germline V lookup: CDR1 SGHRS, CDR2 YFSETQ. This CDR3 region has 14 residues. The CDR3 sequence: CASSVTGDNSPLHF. The CDR3 bases are TGCGCCAGCAGCGTGACAGGGGATAATTCACCCCTCCACTTT.

V gene TRBV7-8 combines with J gene TRBJ1-6, with D possibly TRBD1 on 6 matching bases. Germline V lookup: CDR1 SGHVS, CDR2 FQNEAQ. CDR3 length: 15 residues. V lost 0 bases and J lost 7, with 10 bases in between. The CDR3 DNA follows: TGTGCCAGCAGCTTAGCCAGGGGCGGCAATTCACCCCTCCACTTT. Encoded protein: CASSLARGGNSPLHF.

The table lists this clone with a few counts. The chain combines TRBV5-5 with TRBJ2-6, with TRBD1 matching over 9 bases. Germline CDR1 reads SGHKS; CDR2 reads YYEKEE (reference sequence). J gave up 9 bases and V 4 bases, and 8 bases lay outside the gene matches. This CDR3 spans 15 amino acids. CDR3 sequence reads: CASSRDRALVNVLTF. CDR3 nucleotide sequence: TGTGCCAGCAGCCGGGACAGGGCTCTGGTCAACGTCCTGACTTTC.

This chain connects TRBV7-9 to TRBJ1-1; D unresolved. The germline V gene has CDR1 SEHNR and CDR2 FQNEAQ (reference sequence). V was shortened by 3 bases and J by 1 base, with 12 bases between the two germline ends. This CDR3 has 15 residues. CDR3: CASSFGEAPNTEAFF. The CDR3 region has the DNA TGTGCCAGCAGCTTTGGAGAGGCGCCGAACACTGAAGCTTTCTTT.

The gene calls are TRBV7-2 and TRBJ1-1; no reliable D call. Looked up from germline, CDR1 is SGHTA and CDR2 is FQGNSA. The CDR3 loop spans 14 amino acids. The V end was cut by 4 bases, the J end by 11 bases, with 20 bases between. The CDR3 loop is CASSSVHFELKAFF. In DNA form, the CDR3 reads TGTGCCAGCAGCTCTGTTCACTTCGAGTTGAAGGCTTTCTTT.

This clone is a singleton in its sample. This sequence joins TRBV5-1 and TRBJ2-5; unclear D gene. The CDR3 length is 13 residues. The V and J ends lost 0 bases and 5 bases respectively, with 8 bases between them. CDR1 and CDR2 (germline): SGHRS, YFSETQ. CDR3 sequence: CASSLVSRETQYF. The CDR3 coding sequence is TGCGCCAGCAGCTTGGTTTCCAGGGAGACCCAGTACTTC.